The T cell receptor beta chain under discussion was sequenced for a study of radiotherapy plus CTLA-4 blockade in lung cancer. Study summary: Objective response was observed in around a sixth of patients, and disease control in 31%.

Study results and limitations: Early blood T cell clone dynamics reportedly forecast response best, with interferon-beta. Radiotherapy was combined with ipilimumab, and tumor-derived TCR clones then expanded in blood.

The V gene's germline CDR1 is LNHNV and CDR2 YYDKDF (reference sequence). The V and J ends lost 1 base and 5 bases respectively, with 6 bases between them. This CDR3 is built from 12 residues. This clone was seen a handful of times. What it binds is unknown. Assay used: immunoSEQ multiplex PCR; TCRdb lists only in-frame clones, some missing. The sample shows some 90,000 clones, roughly 80% of them seen only once. Receiving focal radiation plus CTLA-4 blockade with ipilimumab were patients who had chemo-refractory metastatic non-small-cell lung cancer. Source: peripheral blood, taken from a patient treated with radiotherapy plus ipilimumab. This sequence was found in a human donor with non-small cell lung cancer who had stable disease on radiotherapy plus ipilimumab. The V and J genes are TRBV15 and TRBJ2-7; possibly TRBD1 for D (5 bases). In DNA form, the CDR3 reads TGTGCCACCAGCAGAGCAGGGAACGAGCAGTACTTC. Protein: CATSRAGNEQYF.